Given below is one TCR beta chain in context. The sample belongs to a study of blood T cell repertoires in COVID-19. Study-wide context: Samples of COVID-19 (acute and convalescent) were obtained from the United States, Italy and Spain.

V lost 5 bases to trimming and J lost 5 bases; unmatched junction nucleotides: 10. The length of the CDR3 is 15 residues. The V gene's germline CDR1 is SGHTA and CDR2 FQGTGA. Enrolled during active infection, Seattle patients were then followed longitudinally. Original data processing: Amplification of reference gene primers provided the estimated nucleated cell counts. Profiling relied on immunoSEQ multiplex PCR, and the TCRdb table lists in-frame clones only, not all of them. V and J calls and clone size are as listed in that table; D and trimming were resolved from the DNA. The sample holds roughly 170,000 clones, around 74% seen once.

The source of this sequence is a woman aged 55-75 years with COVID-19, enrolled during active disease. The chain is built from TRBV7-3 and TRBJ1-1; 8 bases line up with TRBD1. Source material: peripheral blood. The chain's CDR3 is CASSPRPGGGTEAFF. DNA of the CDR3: TGTGCCAGCAGCCCTCGCCCAGGGGGCGGGACTGAAGCTTTCTTT. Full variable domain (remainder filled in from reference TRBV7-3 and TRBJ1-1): GAGVSQTPSNKVTEKGKYVELRCDPISGHTALYWYRQSLGQGPEFLIYFQGTGAADDSGLPNDRFFAVRPEGSVSTLKIQRTERGDSAVYLCASSPRPGGGTEAFFGQGTRLTVV.